This passage covers 2 T cell receptor beta chains from one sample sequenced in a study of shared T cell receptors in the human thymus. Sequenced by immunoSEQ multiplex PCR; TCRdb stores in-frame clones only, minus some. The sample has hundreds of thousands of clones, more than 75% seen once. This sample was shared with a second study, whose subject was human thymus T cells.

The sample comprised thymocytes. The receptors come from a boy under three years old with a congenital heart defect.

In regard to this clone: This CDR3 is also generated by other DNA sequences in the sample. The chain carries TRBV29-1 and TRBJ2-1, with TRBD2 matching 10 bases. Germline CDR1 and CDR2: SQVTM and ANQGSEA. The CDR3 spans 13 residues. Unmatched junction bases numbered 3, after V lost 7 bases and J lost 3 bases. The CDR3 coding sequence is TGCAGCGCTTTAGCGGGGGGCTACAATGAGCAGTTCTTC. Translation: CSALAGGYNEQFF.

This clone was counted a few times. The CDR3: CASSMDAEPDYGYTF. The CDR3 DNA sequence: TGTGCCAGTAGTATGGATGCGGAGCCCGACTATGGCTACACCTTC. The rearrangement joins TRBV19 to TRBJ1-2, with D uncertain. Germline V gives CDR1 LNHDA, CDR2 SQIVND (reference sequence). V was cut by 3 bases and J by 3 bases, with 14 bases left in between. CDR3 length: 15 residues.